These T cell receptor beta chains were read from a single sample in a study of shared clonotypes between healthy human individuals. Measured with immunoSEQ multiplex PCR; TCRdb has only the in-frame clones, and not every one. This sample has about 2.4 million clones, with roughly 93% found just once. Sequenced: naive CD4+ T cells from PBMCs. Source of these receptors: a man in his late teens or twenties in good health. Some clones in this sample may be carry-over from other donors' samples. The CDR3 runs from the conserved cysteine through the conserved F or W. D genes are given only for firm matches. The listing skips clone size in some rows; elsewhere it reads once, few, many or a size class.

abundance: .
v_gene: TRBV7-2
j_gene: TRBJ1-1
d_gene: .
CDR3nt: TGTGCCAGCAGCTTGTTACGTGGGGACACTGAAGCTTTCTTT
CDR3aa: CASSLLRGDTEAFF

abundance: .
v_gene: TRBV18
j_gene: TRBJ2-3
d_gene: .
CDR3nt: TGTGCCAGCTCAACGGTTTCAGAAATCACAGATACGCAGTATTTT
CDR3aa: CASSTVSEITDTQYF

abundance: .
v_gene: TRBV5-1
j_gene: TRBJ2-1
d_gene: .
CDR3nt: TGCGCCAGCAGCTTGCCCCACTCCCTTCGTTCCAATGAGCAGTTCTTC
CDR3aa: CASSLPHSLRSNEQFF

abundance: once
v_gene: TRBV18
j_gene: TRBJ2-5
d_gene: TRBD2
CDR3nt: TGTGCCAGCTCACCACCGGCTAGCGGGAGAGGGGAGACCCAGTACTTC
CDR3aa: CASSPPASGRGETQYF

abundance: .
v_gene: TRBV5-3
j_gene: TRBJ1-4
d_gene: TRBD1
CDR3nt: TGTGCCAGAAGCTTGACAGGGGCAACTAATGAAAAACTGTTTTTT
CDR3aa: CARSLTGATNEKLFF

abundance: .
v_gene: TRBV28
j_gene: TRBJ2-1
d_gene: .
CDR3nt: TGTGCCAGCAGTTTTCGGTCCTTCAGGGGCGGCCAACCCAACAATGAGCAGTTCTTC
CDR3aa: CASSFRSFRGGQPNNEQFF

abundance: .
v_gene: TRBV6-5
j_gene: TRBJ2-7
d_gene: .
CDR3nt: TGTGCCAGCAGGGTCTCGCGAGCCGGCGAGCAGTACTTC
CDR3aa: CASRVSRAGEQYF

abundance: once
v_gene: TRBV7-6
j_gene: TRBJ2-5
d_gene: .
CDR3nt: TGTGCCAGCAGCATCAGGGGGGGTACAGAGACCCAGTACTTC
CDR3aa: CASSIRGGTETQYF

abundance: .
v_gene: TRBV29-1
j_gene: TRBJ2-1
d_gene: .
CDR3nt: TGCAGCGTTGAAGGGACTAAGTTTGATGAGCAGTTCTTC
CDR3aa: CSVEGTKFDEQFF

abundance: .
v_gene: TRBV10-3
j_gene: TRBJ2-7
d_gene: TRBD2
CDR3nt: TGTGCCATCAGTGCTGGTAGCGGGTACTACGAGCAGTACTTC
CDR3aa: CAISAGSGYYEQYF

abundance: once
v_gene: TRBV6-1
j_gene: TRBJ2-1
d_gene: .
CDR3nt: TGTGCCAGCAGGCCCACCGGGGACTACAATGAGCAGTTCTTC
CDR3aa: CASRPTGDYNEQFF

abundance: .
v_gene: TRBV28
j_gene: TRBJ1-1
d_gene: .
CDR3nt: TGTGCCAGCAGGGGAGGTCGGACGGCGGTCCCTGAAGCTTTCTTT
CDR3aa: CASRGGRTAVPEAFF